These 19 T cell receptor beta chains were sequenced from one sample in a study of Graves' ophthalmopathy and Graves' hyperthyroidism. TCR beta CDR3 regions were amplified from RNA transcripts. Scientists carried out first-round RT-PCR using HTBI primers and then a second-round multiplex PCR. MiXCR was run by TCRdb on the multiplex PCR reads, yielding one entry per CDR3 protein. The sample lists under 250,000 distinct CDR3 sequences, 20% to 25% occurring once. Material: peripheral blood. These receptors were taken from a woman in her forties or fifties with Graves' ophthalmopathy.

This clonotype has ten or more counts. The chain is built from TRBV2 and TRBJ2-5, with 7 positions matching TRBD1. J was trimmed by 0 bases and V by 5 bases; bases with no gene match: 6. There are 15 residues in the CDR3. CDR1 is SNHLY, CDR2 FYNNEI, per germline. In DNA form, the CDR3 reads TGTGCCAGCAGTCAAGGGGGCCTATACCAAGAGACCCAGTACTTC. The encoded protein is CASSQGGLYQETQYF.

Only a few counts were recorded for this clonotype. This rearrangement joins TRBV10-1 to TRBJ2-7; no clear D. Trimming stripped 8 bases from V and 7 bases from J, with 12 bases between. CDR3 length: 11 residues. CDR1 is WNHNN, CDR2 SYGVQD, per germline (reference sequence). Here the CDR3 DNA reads TGCGCCAGCCCCGGAGTTCAAGAGCAGTACTTC. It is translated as CASPGVQEQYF.

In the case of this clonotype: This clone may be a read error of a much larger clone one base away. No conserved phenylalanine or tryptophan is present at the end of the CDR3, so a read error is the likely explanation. The CDR3 loop is CSARPHGGTGELFL. As DNA, the CDR3 is TGCAGTGCTAGGCCCCATGGGGGCACCGGGGAGCTGTTTTTG. The chain joins TRBV20-1 to TRBJ2-2; the D gene could be TRBD1 or TRBD2 (5 bases each). Germline CDR1 is DFQATT and CDR2 is SNEGSKA (reference sequence). This CDR3 comprises 14 residues. V lost 3 bases to trimming and J lost 4 bases, with 12 bases between them.

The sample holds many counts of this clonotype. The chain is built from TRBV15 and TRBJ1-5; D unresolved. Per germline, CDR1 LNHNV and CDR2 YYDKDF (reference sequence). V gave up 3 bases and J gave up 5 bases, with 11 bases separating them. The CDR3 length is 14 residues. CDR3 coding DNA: TGTGCCACCAGCAGTGGGTTAGTGGATCAGCCCCAGCATTTT. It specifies CATSSGLVDQPQHF.

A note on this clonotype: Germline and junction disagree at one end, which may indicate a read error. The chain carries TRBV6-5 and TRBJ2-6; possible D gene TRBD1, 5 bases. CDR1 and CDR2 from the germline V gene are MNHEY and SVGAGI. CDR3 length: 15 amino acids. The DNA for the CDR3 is TGTGCCAGCAGTTATGACAGCTCTGGGGCCAACGTCCAGACTTTC. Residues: CASSYDSSGANVQTF.

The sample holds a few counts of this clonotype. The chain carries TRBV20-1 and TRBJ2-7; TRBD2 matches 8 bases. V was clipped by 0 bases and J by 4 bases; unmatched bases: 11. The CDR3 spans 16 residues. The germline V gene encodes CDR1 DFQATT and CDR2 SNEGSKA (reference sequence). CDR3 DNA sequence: TGCAGTGCTAGAGATCCGGGGGGGGACAAATATTACGAGCAGTACTTC. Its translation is CSARDPGGDKYYEQYF.

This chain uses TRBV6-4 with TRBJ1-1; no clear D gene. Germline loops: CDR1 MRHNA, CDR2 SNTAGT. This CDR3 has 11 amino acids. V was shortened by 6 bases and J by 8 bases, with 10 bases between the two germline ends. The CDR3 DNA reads TGTGCCAGCAGCCCTGGACTCGAAGCTTTCTTT. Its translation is CASSPGLEAFF.

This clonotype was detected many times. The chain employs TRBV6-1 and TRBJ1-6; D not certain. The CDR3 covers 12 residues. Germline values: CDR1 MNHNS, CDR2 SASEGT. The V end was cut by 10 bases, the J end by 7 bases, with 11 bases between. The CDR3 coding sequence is TGTGCCACCAGAGATAGAAATTCACCCCTCCACTTT. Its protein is CATRDRNSPLHF.

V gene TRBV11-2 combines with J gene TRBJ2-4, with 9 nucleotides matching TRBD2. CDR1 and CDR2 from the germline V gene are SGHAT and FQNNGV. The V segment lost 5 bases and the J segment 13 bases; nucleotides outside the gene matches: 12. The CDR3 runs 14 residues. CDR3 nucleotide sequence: TGTGCCAGCAGCCCCACCAGGGCGGGAGGGCCCCAGTACTTC. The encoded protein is CASSPTRAGGPQYF. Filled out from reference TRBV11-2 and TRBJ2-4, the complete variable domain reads EAGVAQSPRYKIIEKRQSVAFWCNPISGHATLYWYQQILGQGPKLLIQFQNNGVVDDSQLPKDRFSAERLKGVDSTLKIQPAKLEDSAVYLCASSPTRAGGPQYFGAGTRLSVL.

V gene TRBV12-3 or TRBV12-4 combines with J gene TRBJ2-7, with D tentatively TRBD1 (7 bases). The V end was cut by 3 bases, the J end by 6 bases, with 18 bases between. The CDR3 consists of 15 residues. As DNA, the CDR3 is TGTGCCAGCAGTTTGGGTTCGCAGGGGGAGGTCGAGCAGTACTTC. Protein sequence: CASSLGSQGEVEQYF.

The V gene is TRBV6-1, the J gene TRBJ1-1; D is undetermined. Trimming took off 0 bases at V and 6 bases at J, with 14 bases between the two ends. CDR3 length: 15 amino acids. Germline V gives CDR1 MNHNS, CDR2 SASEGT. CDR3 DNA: TGTGCCAGCAGTGAAGCGCCCGAGGGAAGCTCTGAAGCTTTCTTT. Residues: CASSEAPEGSSEAFF.

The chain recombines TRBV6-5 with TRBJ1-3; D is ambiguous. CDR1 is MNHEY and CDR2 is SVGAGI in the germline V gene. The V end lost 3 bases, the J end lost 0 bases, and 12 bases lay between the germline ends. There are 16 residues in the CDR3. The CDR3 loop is CASSYIERPSGNTIYF. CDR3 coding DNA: TGTGCCAGCAGTTATATTGAGCGGCCCTCTGGAAACACCATATATTTT.

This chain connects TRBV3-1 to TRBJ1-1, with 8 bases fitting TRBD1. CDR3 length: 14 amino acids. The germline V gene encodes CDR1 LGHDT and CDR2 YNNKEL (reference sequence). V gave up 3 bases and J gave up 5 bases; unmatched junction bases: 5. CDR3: CASSHAGGLTEAFF. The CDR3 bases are TGTGCCAGCAGCCACGCAGGGGGCTTGACTGAAGCTTTCTTT.

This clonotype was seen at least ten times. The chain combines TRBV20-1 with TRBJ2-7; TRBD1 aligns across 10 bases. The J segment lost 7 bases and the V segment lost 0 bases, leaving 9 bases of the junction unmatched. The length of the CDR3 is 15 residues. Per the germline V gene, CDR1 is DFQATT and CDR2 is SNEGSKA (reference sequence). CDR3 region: CSARDLGQGLGEQYF. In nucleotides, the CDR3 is TGCAGTGCTAGAGATCTGGGACAGGGGTTGGGGGAGCAGTACTTC.

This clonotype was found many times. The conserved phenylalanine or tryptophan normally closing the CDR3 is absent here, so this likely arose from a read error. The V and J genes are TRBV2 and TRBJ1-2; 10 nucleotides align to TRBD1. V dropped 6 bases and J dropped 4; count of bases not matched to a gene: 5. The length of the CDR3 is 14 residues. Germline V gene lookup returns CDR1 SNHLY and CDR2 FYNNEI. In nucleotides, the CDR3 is TGTGCCAGCAGCGACAGGGGGCCTGGCTATGGCTACACCTCC. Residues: CASSDRGPGYGYTS.

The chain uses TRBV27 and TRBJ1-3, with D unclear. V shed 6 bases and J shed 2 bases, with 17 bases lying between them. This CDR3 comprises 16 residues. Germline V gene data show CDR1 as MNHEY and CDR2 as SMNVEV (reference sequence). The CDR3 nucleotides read TGTGCCAGCAGCCTGAAGGGCCCTCCTACTGGAAACACCATATATTTT. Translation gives CASSLKGPPTGNTIYF.

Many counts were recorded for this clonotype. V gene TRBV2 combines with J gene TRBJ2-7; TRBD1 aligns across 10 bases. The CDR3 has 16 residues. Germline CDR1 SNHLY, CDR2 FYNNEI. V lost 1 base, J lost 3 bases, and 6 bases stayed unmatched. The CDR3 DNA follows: TGTGCCAGCAGTGAAGGTCTGGGACAGGGGATCTACGAGCAGTACTTC. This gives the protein CASSEGLGQGIYEQYF.

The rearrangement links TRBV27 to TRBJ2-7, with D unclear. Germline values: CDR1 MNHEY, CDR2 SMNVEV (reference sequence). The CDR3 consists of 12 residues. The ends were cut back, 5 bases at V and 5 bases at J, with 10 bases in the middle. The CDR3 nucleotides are TGTGCCAGCAGTCGGAACGATAACGAGCAGTACTTC. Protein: CASSRNDNEQYF.

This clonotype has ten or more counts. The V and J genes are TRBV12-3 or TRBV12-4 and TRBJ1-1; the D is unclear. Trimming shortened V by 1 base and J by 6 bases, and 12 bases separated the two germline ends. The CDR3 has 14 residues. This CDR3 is CASSLGVAVPEAFF. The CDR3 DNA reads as TGTGCCAGCAGTTTAGGGGTAGCGGTCCCTGAAGCTTTCTTT.